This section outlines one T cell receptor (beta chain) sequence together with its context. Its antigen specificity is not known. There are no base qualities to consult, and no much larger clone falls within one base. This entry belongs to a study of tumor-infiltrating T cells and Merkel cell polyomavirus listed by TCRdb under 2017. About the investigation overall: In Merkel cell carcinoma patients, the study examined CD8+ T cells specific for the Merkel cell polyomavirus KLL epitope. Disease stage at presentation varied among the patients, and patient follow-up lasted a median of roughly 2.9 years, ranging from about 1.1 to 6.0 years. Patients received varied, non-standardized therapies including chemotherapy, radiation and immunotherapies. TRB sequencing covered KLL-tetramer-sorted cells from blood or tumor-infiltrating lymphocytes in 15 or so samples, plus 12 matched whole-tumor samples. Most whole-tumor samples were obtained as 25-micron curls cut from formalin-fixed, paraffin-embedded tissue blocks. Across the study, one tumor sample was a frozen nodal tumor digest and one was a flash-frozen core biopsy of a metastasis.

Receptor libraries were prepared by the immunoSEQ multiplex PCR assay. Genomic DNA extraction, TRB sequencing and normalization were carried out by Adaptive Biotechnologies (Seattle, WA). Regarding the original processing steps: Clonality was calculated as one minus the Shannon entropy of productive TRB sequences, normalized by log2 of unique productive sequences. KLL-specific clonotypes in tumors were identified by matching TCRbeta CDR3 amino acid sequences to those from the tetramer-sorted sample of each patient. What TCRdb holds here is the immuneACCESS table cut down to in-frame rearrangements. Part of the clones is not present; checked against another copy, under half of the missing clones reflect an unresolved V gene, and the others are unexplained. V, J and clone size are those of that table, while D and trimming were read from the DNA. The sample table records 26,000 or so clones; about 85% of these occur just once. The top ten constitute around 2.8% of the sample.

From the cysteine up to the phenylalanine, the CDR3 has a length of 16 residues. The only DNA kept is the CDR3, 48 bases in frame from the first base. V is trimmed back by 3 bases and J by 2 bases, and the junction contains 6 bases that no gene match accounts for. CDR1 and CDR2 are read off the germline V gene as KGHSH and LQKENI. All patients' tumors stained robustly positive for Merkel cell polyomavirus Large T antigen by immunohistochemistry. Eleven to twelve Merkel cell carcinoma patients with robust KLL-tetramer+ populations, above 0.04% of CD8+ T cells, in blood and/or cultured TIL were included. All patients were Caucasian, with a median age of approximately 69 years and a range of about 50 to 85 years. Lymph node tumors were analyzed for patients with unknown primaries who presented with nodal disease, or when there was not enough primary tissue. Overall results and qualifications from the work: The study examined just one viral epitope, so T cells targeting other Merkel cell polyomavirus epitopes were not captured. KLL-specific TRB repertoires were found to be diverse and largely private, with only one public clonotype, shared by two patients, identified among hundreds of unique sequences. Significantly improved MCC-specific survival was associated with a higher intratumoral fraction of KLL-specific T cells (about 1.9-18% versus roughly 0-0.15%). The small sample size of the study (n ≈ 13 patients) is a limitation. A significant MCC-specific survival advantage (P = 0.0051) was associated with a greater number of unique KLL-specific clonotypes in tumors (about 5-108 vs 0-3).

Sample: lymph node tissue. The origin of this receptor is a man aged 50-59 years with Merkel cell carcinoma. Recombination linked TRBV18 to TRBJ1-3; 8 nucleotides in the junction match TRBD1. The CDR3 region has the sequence CASSPWTGSAGNTIYF. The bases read TGTGCCAGCTCACCCTGGACAGGGTCTGCTGGAAACACCATATATTTT.